Below, 26 T cell receptor beta chains from the same sample are listed, as sequenced in a study of response to subunit inactivated influenza vaccine. TCRdb reprocessed the RT-PCR reads via MiXCR and lists one record per CDR3 protein. The data show a few hundred thousand distinct CDR3 sequences, with 21% seen just once and 10% held by the top ten. The sample here was PBMCs from blood, taken roughly 20 months after vaccination. All receptors derive from a man aged 50-75 years who received an inactivated influenza vaccine.

Only one count was recorded for this clonotype. The chain is built from TRBV7-3 and TRBJ2-7, with a tentative D call TRBD2 (6 bases). This CDR3 contains 13 residues. Looked up from germline, CDR1 is SGHTA and CDR2 is FQGTGA. V was pared by 5 bases and J by 5 bases, with 13 bases between. The CDR3 region is CASSPAGIHEQYF. The DNA of the CDR3 is TGTGCCAGCAGCCCTGCGGGGATTCACGAGCAGTACTTC.

This clonotype was counted a few times. V and J are TRBV7-2 and TRBJ1-1; D unresolved. CDR1 SGHTA and CDR2 FQGNSA come from the germline V gene. V lost 2 bases and J lost 1, with 8 bases in between. This CDR3 has 14 amino acids. Written as DNA, the CDR3 is TGTGCCAGCAGCTTAAAGTGGCAGAACACTGAAGCTTTCTTT. Its translation is CASSLKWQNTEAFF. Full variable domain (missing parts from reference TRBV7-2 and TRBJ1-1): GAGVSQSPSNKVTEKGKDVELRCDPISGHTALYWYRQSLGQGLEFLIYFQGNSAPDKSGLPSDRFSAERTGGSVSTLTIQRTQQEDSAVYLCASSLKWQNTEAFFGQGTRLTVV.

This clonotype was observed a few times. The V and J genes are TRBV4-3 and TRBJ1-2, with D unclear. The CDR3 runs 14 residues. Looked up from germline, CDR1 is LGHNA and CDR2 is YSLEER. With 0 bases removed from V and 3 bases from J, the gap between germline ends came to 8 bases. This CDR3 is CASSQDREYYGYTF. The CDR3 DNA is TGCGCCAGCAGCCAAGATAGGGAGTACTATGGCTACACCTTC.

The chain joins TRBV7-9 to TRBJ2-7; 7 bases fit TRBD1. Germline V gene data show CDR1 as SEHNR and CDR2 as FQNEAQ (reference sequence). After removal of 5 bases from V and 6 bases from J, the junction contained 4 bases not matched to a gene. The CDR3 has 12 residues. CDR3 coding DNA: TGTGCCAGCAGCCAAACAGGGGTCGAGCAGTACTTC. It specifies CASSQTGVEQYF.

This clonotype was detected a few times. The CDR3 nucleotides are TGTGCCAGCAGAGAGGGAGGAGGGAACCGCGAAAAACTGTTTTTT. The encoded protein is CASREGGGNREKLFF. V gene TRBV2 combines with J gene TRBJ1-4; D is ambiguous. Germline loops: CDR1 SNHLY, CDR2 FYNNEI. Trimming took off 6 bases at V and 8 bases at J, with 19 bases between the two ends. This CDR3 comprises 15 residues.

V is TRBV7-2 and J is TRBJ2-2, with a possible D match to TRBD1 (6 bases). The V and J ends lost 2 bases and 6 bases respectively, with 13 bases between them. This CDR3 spans 15 amino acids. Germline-derived CDR1 and CDR2 are SGHTA and FQGNSA. CDR3 nucleotide sequence: TGTGCCAGCAGCTTACAGGGGCGCATCCCCGGGGAGCTGTTTTTT. Encoded protein: CASSLQGRIPGELFF.

Only a few counts were recorded for this clonotype. The rearrangement joins TRBV6-5 to TRBJ1-4; D perhaps matches TRBD1 (5 bases). The CDR3 extends over 14 amino acids. V lost 2 bases, J lost 4 bases, and 8 bases lay in between. Germline-derived CDR1 and CDR2 are MNHEY and SVGAGI. The CDR3 loop reads CASSYGQGNEKLFF. CDR3 DNA: TGTGCCAGCAGTTACGGGCAGGGTAATGAAAAACTGTTTTTT.

The CDR3 sequence is CAISERGESRAFF. DNA of the CDR3: TGTGCCATCAGTGAGAGAGGGGAGTCGAGGGCTTTCTTT. The chain employs TRBV10-3 and TRBJ1-1; D is possibly TRBD1 (5 bases). Per the germline V gene, CDR1 is ENHRY and CDR2 is SYGVKD. The CDR3 runs to 13 residues. Trimming removed 2 bases at V and 11 bases at J, with 15 bases between.

In its sample, this clonotype was seen many times. The J gene is TRBJ1-1, the V gene TRBV12-3 or TRBV12-4; unclear D gene. CDR3 length: 14 amino acids. Deletions cut 6 bases from V and 10 bases from J, with 21 bases between. CDR3: CASRPRSAQSRAFF. Here the CDR3 DNA reads TGTGCCAGCAGACCGAGGTCCGCGCAGTCAAGAGCTTTCTTT.

This clonotype was picked up a small number of times. The CDR3 reads CSARLSEKETQYF. CDR3 DNA sequence: TGCAGTGCTAGGTTGTCAGAAAAAGAGACCCAGTACTTC. The V and J genes are TRBV20-1 and TRBJ2-5; D unclear. The CDR3 runs 13 residues. The germline CDR1 and CDR2 sequences are DFQATT and SNEGSKA (reference sequence). With 3 bases removed from V and 3 bases from J, the gap between germline ends came to 11 bases.

There are a few counts of this clonotype. The chain joins TRBV12-3 or TRBV12-4 to TRBJ1-5, with TRBD1 as a possible D gene (6 bases). CDR3 length equals 15 residues. The V and J ends lost 5 bases and 4 bases respectively, with 15 bases between them. The CDR3 DNA reads as TGTGCCAGCAGTCCCGCCGGACAGAGTAATCAGCCCCAGCATTTT. Its translation: CASSPAGQSNQPQHF.

CDR3 bases: TGTGCCAGCAGCCAGGGACAGGGGGTTCTCGAGCAGTACTTC. This gives the protein CASSQGQGVLEQYF. The chain couples TRBV11-2 to TRBJ2-7; 11 nucleotides agree with TRBD1. Germline V gene sequence: CDR1 SGHAT, CDR2 FQNNGV. V lost 5 bases, J lost 6 bases, and 6 bases stayed unmatched. The CDR3 extends over 14 amino acids. Full variable domain (rest looked up from reference TRBV11-2 and TRBJ2-7): EAGVAQSPRYKIIEKRQSVAFWCNPISGHATLYWYQQILGQGPKLLIQFQNNGVVDDSQLPKDRFSAERLKGVDSTLKIQPAKLEDSAVYLCASSQGQGVLEQYFGPGTRLTVT.

CDR3 nucleotide sequence: TGCAGTGCCCCGGACAGGGTGAACACTGAAGCTTTCTTT. It translates to CSAPDRVNTEAFF. This chain uses TRBV20-1 with TRBJ1-1; TRBD1 agrees at 8 bases. The J segment lost 0 bases and the V segment lost 6 bases, leaving 3 bases of the junction unmatched. Germline CDR1 and CDR2: DFQATT and SNEGSKA (reference sequence). The CDR3 totals 13 residues.

The chain joins TRBV7-9 to TRBJ2-5; D possibly corresponds to TRBD1 (6 bases). The germline V and J ends were trimmed by 6 bases and 2 bases, with 16 bases remaining between them. The CDR3 is 15 amino acids. Germline CDR1 is SEHNR and CDR2 is FQNEAQ (reference sequence). Here the CDR3 reads CASRPNRAGQETQYF. As DNA, the CDR3 is TGTGCCAGCAGACCTAACAGGGCCGGACAAGAGACCCAGTACTTC. The full variable domain, rest sourced from reference TRBV7-9 and TRBJ2-5, is DTGVSQNPRHKITKRGQNVTFRCDPISEHNRLYWYRQTLGQGPEFLTYFQNEAQLEKSRLLSDRFSAERPKGSFSTLEIQRTEQGDSAMYLCASRPNRAGQETQYFGPGTRLLVL.

This clonotype appeared once. The genes are TRBV18 and TRBJ2-1; 8 positions match TRBD1. Germline values: CDR1 KGHSH, CDR2 LQKENI. Trimming cost V 3 bases and J 7 bases; bases outside gene matches: 11. This CDR3 region has 16 residues. CDR3 nucleotides: TGTGCCAGCTCACCGGTCCGGCAGGGGGCAGGTAATGAGCAGTTCTTC. Translated, it gives CASSPVRQGAGNEQFF.

This clonotype showed up many times. The gene calls are TRBV4-3 and TRBJ1-2; D may be TRBD1 (5 bases). Deletions cut 0 bases from V and 6 bases from J, with 11 bases between. Germline lookup yields CDR1 LGHNA and CDR2 YSLEER. The CDR3 spans 14 residues. The chain's CDR3 is CASSQDHRSNGYTF. In DNA form, the CDR3 reads TGCGCCAGCAGCCAAGATCACAGGTCTAATGGCTACACCTTC.

The rearrangement joins TRBV6-1 to TRBJ1-2, with D possibly being TRBD1 (6 bases). The germline CDR1 and CDR2 sequences are MNHNS and SASEGT. V was cut by 6 bases and J by 8 bases, with 16 bases left in between. The CDR3 consists of 13 residues. The CDR3 spells CASSTSRGGGYTF. The CDR3 DNA reads as TGTGCCAGCAGCACGTCCAGGGGAGGCGGCTACACCTTC.

This clonotype has only a few counts. This rearrangement joins TRBV25-1 to TRBJ1-4; D remains ambiguous. The CDR3 has 11 amino acids. V lost 4 bases to trimming and J lost 11 bases, with 8 bases between them. Germline-derived CDR1 and CDR2 are MGHDK and SYGVNS. The chain's CDR3 is CASSGSGKLFF. The CDR3 region has the DNA TGTGCCAGCAGTGGTTCGGGGAAACTGTTTTTT.

This clonotype was found many times. The chain is built from TRBV29-1 and TRBJ1-3; D is possibly TRBD1 (5 bases). The germline V gene encodes CDR1 SQVTM and CDR2 ANQGSEA. Trimming left V 2 bases short and J 4 bases short, with 9 bases between. This CDR3 contains 13 residues. CDR3 region: CSVERGGGNTIYF. In DNA, the CDR3 is TGCAGCGTTGAAAGGGGCGGCGGAAACACCATATATTTT. The complete variable domain, with remaining parts taken from reference TRBV29-1 and TRBJ1-3, reads SAVISQKPSRDICQRGTSLTIQCQVDSQVTMMFWYRQQPGQSLTLIATANQGSEATYESGFVIDKFPISRPNLTFSTLTVSNMSPEDSSIYLCSVERGGGNTIYFGEGSWLTVV.

Here the CDR3 reads CASSLRGQGNTEAFF. As DNA, the CDR3 is TGTGCCAGCAGTTTAAGGGGGCAAGGGAACACTGAAGCTTTCTTT. This rearrangement joins TRBV28 to TRBJ1-1; TRBD1 aligns across 7 bases. Trimming cost V 2 bases and J 1 base; bases outside gene matches: 4. CDR1 is MDHEN and CDR2 is SYDVKM in the germline V gene. CDR3 size: 15 residues.

This clonotype was counted between two and nine times. The CDR3 protein is CASSLYRNTEAFF. In nucleotides, the CDR3 is TGTGCCAGCAGTTTATACAGGAACACTGAAGCTTTCTTT. The chain is built from TRBV12-3 or TRBV12-4 and TRBJ1-1; D gene ambiguous. This CDR3 is 13 amino acids long. V was trimmed by 2 bases and J by 1 base, leaving 5 bases between them.

This clonotype was detected a few times. The chain couples TRBV5-1 to TRBJ2-7, with D maybe TRBD2 (6 bases). V was pared by 4 bases and J by 1 base, with 6 bases between. The CDR3 spans 12 residues. Germline CDR1 is SGHRS and CDR2 is YFSETQ. In nucleotides, the CDR3 is TGCGCCAGCAGCGGAGGGTCCTACGAGCAGTACTTC. Residues: CASSGGSYEQYF.

There are a few counts of this clonotype. The rearrangement uses TRBV4-3 and TRBJ1-3, with D perhaps TRBD1 (6 bases). The germline V and J ends were trimmed by 1 base and 1 base, with 8 bases remaining between them. The CDR3 is made up of 15 amino acids. Per germline, CDR1 LGHNA and CDR2 YSLEER. The CDR3 DNA reads as TGCGCCAGCAGCCAAGTCACAGGGTCTGGAAACACCATATATTTT. Protein product: CASSQVTGSGNTIYF.

A few counts support this clonotype. The chain recombines TRBV11-2 with TRBJ2-3, with D tentatively TRBD1 (5 bases). The V gene lost 2 bases and the J gene lost 1 base, with 10 bases spanning the gap. The CDR3 is 15 residues long. In germline, CDR1 is SGHAT, CDR2 FQNNGV. DNA for the CDR3: TGTGCCAGCAGCTTAATATGGGGCGGCACAGATACGCAGTATTTT. It codes for CASSLIWGGTDTQYF. Looking up the rest from reference TRBV11-2 and TRBJ2-3 gives the full variable domain: EAGVAQSPRYKIIEKRQSVAFWCNPISGHATLYWYQQILGQGPKLLIQFQNNGVVDDSQLPKDRFSAERLKGVDSTLKIQPAKLEDSAVYLCASSLIWGGTDTQYFGPGTRLTVL.

This clonotype was counted many times. The chain links TRBV7-2 to TRBJ1-1, with 9 bases aligning to TRBD1. The length of the CDR3 is 16 residues. Germline V lookup: CDR1 SGHTA, CDR2 FQGNSA. V gave up 4 bases and J gave up 2 bases; unmatched junction bases: 8. The chain's CDR3 is CASSWPQGAGNTEAFF. DNA for the CDR3: TGTGCCAGCAGCTGGCCACAGGGGGCCGGAAACACTGAAGCTTTCTTT.

V usage is TRBV5-1 and J usage is TRBJ2-7; D ambiguous. The germline V gene has CDR1 SGHRS and CDR2 YFSETQ. This CDR3 is built from 14 residues. V lost 0 bases to trimming and J lost 0 bases, with 7 bases between them. DNA for the CDR3: TGCGCCAGCAGCTTGGGTGACAACTCCTACGAGCAGTACTTC. It is translated as CASSLGDNSYEQYF.